This T cell receptor beta chain is drawn from a study of blood T cell repertoires in COVID-19. As for the study in general: Samples came from the United States, Italy and Spain, spanning acute and convalescent COVID-19. PBMCs, B-cell-depleted T cells, or T cells provided the cDNA or gDNA that made up the material.

This clone was seen just once. V was pared by 0 bases and J by 6 bases, with 3 bases of the junction left unmatched. The CDR3 runs 15 residues. Germline V CDR1 and CDR2: GTSNPN, SVGIG (reference sequence). Per the original data handling: For nucleated cells, counts were estimated from reference gene primer amplification. The data were produced by immunoSEQ multiplex PCR, yet TCRdb's version contains in-frame clones alone and is incomplete. V, J and clone size are those of that table, while D and trimming were read from the DNA. The sample carries about 47,000 clones, less than 85% recorded once. The chain couples TRBV30 to TRBJ1-6, with TRBD1 matching 9 bases. The clonotype comes from a man in his fifties or sixties with acute or convalescent COVID-19. The source material was peripheral blood. CDR3 loop: CAWSVKGQGNSPLHF. The CDR3 region has the DNA TGTGCCTGGAGTGTAAAGGGACAGGGTAATTCACCCCTCCACTTT.